The entry below describes one T cell receptor (beta chain). The antigen is not known. This specimen belongs to a study of CD8+CD57+ T cells in acquired aplastic anemia. Background on the study: Quantities of DNA derived from sorted CD4+ and CD8+ cells averaged roughly 3 ug. The study obtained 8.5 million to 12 million reads on average for CD4+ cells from healthy donors.

The CDR3 consists of 13 residues. Trimming at V came to 6 bases and at J to 1 base, leaving 4 bases not matched to a gene. The germline V gene encodes CDR1 SQVTM and CDR2 ANQGSEA. General study findings and limits: Patient and control CD8+ Simpson's diversity was not significantly different. Patients had about 31 CD8+ CDR3 sequences in common with controls (the shared set).

Profiling that covered TCR beta VDJ and CDR3 relied on genomic DNA as its template. A single record per CDR3 protein comes from TCRdb applying MiXCR to the reads. Of under 250,000 distinct CDR3 sequences in the sample, roughly 33% were seen once. Sequenced: sorted CD4+, CD8+, or CD8+CD57+ T cells (not recorded which) from PBMCs. V is TRBV29-1 and J is TRBJ1-2, with 8 bases identical to TRBD1. This clonotype was obtained from a human donor in good health, serving as a control. The CDR3 coding sequence is TGCAGCGTCTGGACAGGGTTTAACTATGGCTACACCTTC. Residues: CSVWTGFNYGYTF.